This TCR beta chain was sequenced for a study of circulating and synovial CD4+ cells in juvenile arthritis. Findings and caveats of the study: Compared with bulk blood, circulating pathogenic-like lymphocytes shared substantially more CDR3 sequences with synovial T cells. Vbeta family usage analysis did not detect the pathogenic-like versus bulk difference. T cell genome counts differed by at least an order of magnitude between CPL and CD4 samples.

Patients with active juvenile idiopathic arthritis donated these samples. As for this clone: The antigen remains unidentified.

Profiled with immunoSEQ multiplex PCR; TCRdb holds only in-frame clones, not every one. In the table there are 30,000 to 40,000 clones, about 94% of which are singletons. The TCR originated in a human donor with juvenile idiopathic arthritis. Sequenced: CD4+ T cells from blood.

CDR3 residues: CASSKGLAGGTGELFF. Written as DNA, the CDR3 is TGTGCCAGCAGCAAGGGACTAGCGGGGGGGACCGGGGAGCTGTTTTTT. The rearrangement joins TRBV5-6 to TRBJ2-2, with 16 positions matching TRBD2. Looked up from germline, CDR1 is SGHDT and CDR2 is YYEEEE. The CDR3 length is 16 residues. V lost 4 bases, J lost 5 bases, and 2 bases stayed unmatched.